Listed below are T cell receptor beta chains from one sample, sequenced in a study of blood T cell repertoires in COVID-19. The assay was immunoSEQ multiplex PCR, and TCRdb's table has in-frame clones only and misses some. There are 85,000 to 110,000 clones in the sample; 80% to 90% occur only once, and approximately 3.7% lies in the top ten. The specimen sequenced was peripheral blood. The source is a human donor in a cohort sampled during active COVID-19. Each CDR3 is given with its conserved first and last residue. The D gene is left open where the match is weak. Rows may omit the clone size; those that give it use once, few, many or a size class.

clone_size j_call v_call d_call cdr3_aa cdr3_nt
NA TRBJ2-7 TRBV5-6 NA CASSLGGGNEQYF TGTGCCAGCAGCTTGGGAGGAGGGAACGAGCAGTACTTC
NA TRBJ2-4 TRBV29-1 TRBD2 CRAAGLAENIQYF TGCAGAGCGGCGGGACTAGCTGAAAACATTCAGTACTTC
NA TRBJ2-2 TRBV18 NA CASSPPGTRNTGELFF TGTGCCAGCTCACCGCCAGGGACAAGAAACACCGGGGAGCTGTTTTTT
NA TRBJ2-1 TRBV19 NA CASSLDRGDEQFF TGTGCCAGTAGTCTGGACCGCGGGGATGAGCAGTTCTTC
NA TRBJ1-4 TRBV15 TRBD1 CATSGDRATNEKLFF TGTGCCACCAGCGGTGACAGGGCAACTAATGAAAAACTGTTTTTT
NA TRBJ1-4 TRBV29-1 TRBD1 CSVGQGPGEKLFF TGCAGCGTGGGACAGGGGCCTGGCGAAAAACTGTTTTTT
NA TRBJ2-7 TRBV5-1 TRBD1 CASSLGQPSYEQYF TGCGCCAGCAGCCTGGGACAGCCCTCCTACGAGCAGTACTTC
NA TRBJ2-1 TRBV4-3 TRBD2 CASSLRGGRGRAWNEQFF TGCGCCAGCAGCCTTAGGGGGGGTCGCGGGAGGGCCTGGAATGAGCAGTTCTTC
once TRBJ2-7 TRBV7-2 TRBD2 CASSLPGRRSEQYF TGTGCCAGCAGTCTCCCCGGGAGGCGGTCCGAGCAGTACTTC
NA TRBJ1-4 TRBV7-9 NA CASSLRGSDEKLFF TGTGCCAGCAGCTTAAGAGGGTCAGATGAAAAACTGTTTTTT
NA TRBJ1-1 TRBV28 TRBD1 CASRVRTGVNTEAFF TGTGCCAGCAGAGTCCGGACAGGGGTGAACACTGAAGCTTTCTTT
NA TRBJ1-5 TRBV5-1 TRBD1 CASKVGQGSNQPQHF TGCGCCAGCAAGGTAGGACAGGGGAGCAATCAGCCCCAGCATTTT
NA TRBJ2-2 TRBV18 NA CASSPETGVDTGELFF TGTGCCAGCTCACCAGAGACAGGCGTAGACACCGGGGAGCTGTTTTTT
NA TRBJ2-7 TRBV30 TRBD2 CAWSGEGNEQYF TGTGCCTGGAGTGGGGAGGGCAACGAGCAGTACTTC
once TRBJ1-6 TRBV9 TRBD1 CASSVGGQANNSPLHF TGTGCCAGCAGCGTAGGGGGACAGGCGAATAATTCACCCCTCCACTTT
NA TRBJ1-2 TRBV2 NA CASRRSWGDGYTF TGTGCCAGCAGGAGGTCCTGGGGGGATGGCTACACCTTC
NA TRBJ2-5 TRBV5-1 NA CASSGGFVQETQYF TGCGCCAGCAGCGGAGGCTTCGTCCAAGAGACCCAGTACTTC
NA TRBJ2-5 TRBV28 NA CASSLSGGQQETQYF TGTGCCAGCAGTTTATCCGGAGGGCAACAAGAGACCCAGTACTTC
NA TRBJ1-2 TRBV27 TRBD1 CASSSIRGRGGYTF TGTGCCAGCAGCTCGATCAGGGGGCGCGGCGGCTACACCTTC
NA TRBJ2-5 TRBV7-8 TRBD2 CASSQSGRAEETQYF TGTGCCAGCAGCCAAAGCGGGAGGGCCGAAGAGACCCAGTACTTC
once TRBJ1-2 TRBV6-1 NA CASSEGEGDTEEFYGYTF TGTGCCAGCAGTGAAGGGGAGGGAGACACCGAGGAGTTCTATGGCTACACCTTC
NA TRBJ2-7 TRBV6-5 TRBD1 CATLPMALGGHEQYF TGTGCCACCCTCCCCATGGCCTTAGGGGGCCACGAGCAGTACTTC
NA TRBJ2-1 TRBV6-2/TRBV6-3 TRBD2 CASSLREVVNEQFF TGTGCCAGCAGTCTGCGGGAGGTTGTCAATGAGCAGTTCTTC
few TRBJ2-5 TRBV5-1 NA CASSLRAISTGIETQYF TGCGCCAGCAGCTTGAGGGCTATAAGTACCGGGATAGAGACCCAGTACTTC
NA TRBJ1-2 TRBV4-3 TRBD1 CASSQGKFRTGSPSNYGYTF TGCGCCAGCAGCCAAGGAAAGTTCCGGACAGGGTCCCCCTCTAACTATGGCTACACCTTC
NA TRBJ2-5 TRBV27 TRBD2 CASSFSAISLAGEPKTQYF TGTGCCAGCAGTTTTTCCGCAATCTCACTAGCGGGAGAGCCCAAGACCCAGTACTTC
NA TRBJ2-2 TRBV4-2 NA CASSPSRGNTGELFF TGTGCCAGCAGCCCCTCCCGGGGTAACACCGGGGAGCTGTTTTTT
NA TRBJ1-2 TRBV5-1 TRBD1 CASSSRTGNYGYTF TGCGCCAGCAGCTCCCGGACAGGGAACTATGGCTACACCTTC
NA TRBJ2-1 TRBV30 TRBD1 CAWSKQGARRVEQFF TGTGCCTGGAGCAAACAGGGGGCGCGGAGGGTTGAGCAGTTCTTC
NA TRBJ2-7 TRBV9 NA CASSVGQRTYEQYF TGTGCCAGCAGCGTAGGCCAGCGCACCTACGAGCAGTACTTC
few TRBJ2-7 TRBV7-3 TRBD1 CASRPGTGVGEQYF TGTGCCAGCAGACCAGGGACAGGGGTAGGTGAGCAGTACTTC
NA TRBJ2-3 TRBV18 TRBD2 CASSPGGGTDTQYF TGTGCCAGCTCCCCTGGGGGGGGCACAGATACGCAGTATTTT